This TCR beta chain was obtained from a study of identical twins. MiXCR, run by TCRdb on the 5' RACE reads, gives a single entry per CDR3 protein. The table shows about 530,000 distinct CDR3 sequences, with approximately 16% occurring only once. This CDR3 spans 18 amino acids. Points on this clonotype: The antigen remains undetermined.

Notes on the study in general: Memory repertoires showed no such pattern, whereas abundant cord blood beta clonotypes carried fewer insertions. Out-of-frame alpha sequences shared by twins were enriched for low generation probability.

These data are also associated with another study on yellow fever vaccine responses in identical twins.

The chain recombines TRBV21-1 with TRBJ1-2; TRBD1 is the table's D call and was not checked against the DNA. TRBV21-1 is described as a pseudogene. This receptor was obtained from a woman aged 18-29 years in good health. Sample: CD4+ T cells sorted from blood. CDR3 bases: TGTGCCAGCAGCAAAGAGAATTGGGGCCTGGGTCCTAACTATGGCTACACCTTC. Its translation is CASSKENWGLGPNYGYTF.